These T cell receptor beta chains were read from a single sample in a study of T cell responses to AZD1222 COVID-19 vaccine. Profiling relied on immunoSEQ multiplex PCR, and the TCRdb table lists in-frame clones only, not all of them. In the table there are 90,000 to 130,000 clones, roughly 92% of which are singletons. This specimen consisted of peripheral blood, obtained on day 0 of AZD1222 vaccination. Receptor source: an adult in good health. Each CDR3 is given with its conserved first and last residue. Fields, in order: J gene, D gene, V gene, CDR3 protein, CDR3 DNA. The D gene is left open where the match is weak.

>TRBJ1-6|TRBD1|TRBV13
CASSLGGDRGVGSPLHF
TGTGCCAGCAGCTTAGGCGGGGACAGGGGGGTAGGTTCACCCCTCCACTTT
>TRBJ2-2|-|TRBV5-4
CASSLEGTGELFF
TGTGCCAGCAGCTTGGAAGGGACCGGGGAGCTGTTTTTT
>TRBJ1-4|-|TRBV2
CASSVSRENEKLFF
TGTGCCAGCAGTGTTAGCAGGGAGAATGAAAAACTGTTTTTT
>TRBJ1-5|-|TRBV19
CASSIGWGAANQPQHF
TGTGCCAGTAGTATAGGATGGGGGGCCGCCAATCAGCCCCAGCATTTT
>TRBJ1-6|-|TRBV30
CAWSPGLGSSPLHF
TGTGCCTGGAGTCCAGGACTTGGTAGCTCACCCCTCCACTTT
>TRBJ1-1|-|TRBV3-1/TRBV3-2
CASSTGTVNTEAFF
TGTGCCAGCAGCACAGGGACGGTGAACACTGAAGCTTTCTTT
>TRBJ2-1|TRBD1|TRBV11-2
CASSVQGPNPSEQFF
TGTGCCAGCAGCGTACAGGGGCCTAACCCTAGTGAGCAGTTCTTC
>TRBJ2-7|TRBD2|TRBV10-3
CAISESRSGGAGEQYF
TGTGCCATCAGTGAGTCGCGGAGCGGGGGGGCCGGGGAGCAGTACTTC
>TRBJ1-5|-|TRBV28
CASSFLLQGGFGNQPQHF
TGTGCCAGCAGTTTCCTATTACAGGGTGGGTTTGGCAATCAGCCCCAGCATTTT
>TRBJ2-7|TRBD1|TRBV10-3
CAISPGQGNEQYF
TGTGCCATCAGTCCGGGACAGGGTAACGAGCAGTACTTC
>TRBJ1-6|-|TRBV14
CASSQEAYISASSPLHF
TGTGCCAGCAGCCAAGAAGCCTACATCTCGGCCTCTTCACCCCTCCACTTT
>TRBJ2-5|TRBD1|TRBV18
CASSEGTGKETQYF
TGTGCCAGCTCGGAAGGGACAGGGAAAGAGACCCAGTACTTC
>TRBJ2-3|-|TRBV28
CATAGGARTDTQYF
TGTGCCACCGCTGGGGGGGCGCGGACAGATACGCAGTATTTT
>TRBJ2-7|-|TRBV5-6
CASSLIRDTLYEQYF
TGTGCCAGCAGCCTTATCAGGGACACCCTCTACGAGCAGTACTTC
>TRBJ2-7|-|TRBV19
CASSIPGQTYEQYF
TGTGCCAGTAGTATCCCCGGACAGACCTACGAGCAGTACTTC
>TRBJ2-2|-|TRBV5-4
CASSRQGGTGELFF
TGTGCCAGCAGCCGACAGGGAGGCACCGGGGAGCTGTTTTTT
>TRBJ1-1|-|TRBV19
CASTINRNTEAFF
TGTGCCAGTACCATAAACAGAAACACTGAAGCTTTCTTT
>TRBJ2-3|-|TRBV24-1
CATSVGGTDTQYF
TGTGCCACCAGTGTGGGGGGCACAGATACGCAGTATTTT
>TRBJ1-1|TRBD1|TRBV10-3
CAITPGQGRNTEAFF
TGTGCCATCACTCCCGGACAGGGGAGGAACACTGAAGCTTTCTTT
>TRBJ2-5|-|TRBV25-1
CASTPRGREETQYF
TGTGCCAGCACCCCAAGGGGCAGGGAAGAGACCCAGTACTTC
>TRBJ1-4|TRBD1|TRBV7-9
CASSLDQGAYEKLFF
TGTGCCAGCAGCTTAGATCAGGGGGCTTATGAAAAACTGTTTTTT
>TRBJ1-3|-|TRBV4-1
CASSLGEGSGNTIYF
TGCGCCAGCAGCCTCGGGGAGGGCTCTGGAAACACCATATATTTT
>TRBJ2-7|-|TRBV3-1/TRBV3-2
CASSQARSEQYF
TGTGCCAGCAGCCAAGCACGAAGCGAGCAGTACTTC
>TRBJ1-2|TRBD1|TRBV9
CASSPRTGAGYGYTF
TGTGCCAGCAGCCCTAGGACAGGGGCCGGCTATGGCTACACCTTC
>TRBJ1-4|-|TRBV11-2
CASSLGQAATNEKLFF
TGTGCCAGCAGCTTAGGACAGGCTGCAACTAATGAAAAACTGTTTTTT
>TRBJ1-4|TRBD1|TRBV19
CASSIGQGDREEKLFF
TGTGCCAGTAGTATAGGTCAGGGGGATCGAGAGGAAAAACTGTTTTTT
>TRBJ1-1|-|TRBV10-1
CASSESGQSNTEAFF
TGCGCCAGCAGTGAGTCCGGACAATCGAACACTGAAGCTTTCTTT
>TRBJ1-6|-|TRBV3-1/TRBV3-2
CASSLGGGAGNSPLHF
TGTGCCAGCAGCCTCGGGGGTGGAGCGGGGAATTCACCCCTCCACTTT
>TRBJ1-3|TRBD1|TRBV7-9
CASSLTGDFSGNTIYF
TGTGCCAGCAGTCTCACAGGGGACTTCAGTGGAAACACCATATATTTT
>TRBJ2-4|TRBD1|TRBV4-1
CASSQEQGVAKNIQYF
TGCGCCAGCAGCCAAGAGCAGGGGGTAGCCAAAAACATTCAGTACTTC
>TRBJ2-6|-|TRBV6-1
CASSEGRGFFAGANVLTF
TGTGCCAGCAGTGAGGGTAGAGGGTTTTTCGCTGGGGCCAACGTCCTGACTTTC
>TRBJ2-5|-|TRBV11-2
CASSPPRGAGKTQYF
TGTGCCAGCAGCCCCCCCCGGGGGGCCGGGAAGACCCAGTACTTC
>TRBJ2-7|-|TRBV7-9
CASSLPGGREQYF
TGTGCCAGCAGCTTACCAGGGGGGCGTGAGCAGTACTTC
>TRBJ1-5|-|TRBV19
CASSISRNQPQHF
TGTGCCAGTAGTATTTCGAGAAATCAGCCCCAGCATTTT
>TRBJ2-7|TRBD1|TRBV2
CASSDGDRVSYEQYF
TGTGCCAGCAGTGACGGGGACAGGGTTAGCTACGAGCAGTACTTC
>TRBJ2-7|TRBD1|TRBV18
CASSLGTGVDEQYF
TGTGCCAGCTCATTGGGGACAGGGGTCGACGAGCAGTACTTC
>TRBJ1-1|-|TRBV12-2
CASRLATEMNTEAFF
TGTGCAAGTCGCTTAGCGACAGAGATGAACACTGAAGCTTTCTTT
>TRBJ2-1|TRBD2|TRBV4-2
CASAGLADYNEQFF
TGTGCCAGCGCGGGACTAGCGGATTACAATGAGCAGTTCTTC